What follows are 14 T cell receptor beta chains derived from one specimen sequenced in a study of T cell changes during pregnancy in multiple sclerosis (dated 2019 in TCRdb). The method was the immunoSEQ multiplex PCR assay. TCRdb holds this immuneACCESS table with in-frame rearrangements only. Some clones are missing; in checked studies, unresolved V genes explain under half, and the rest has no known cause. For this sample the table gives 100,000 or so clones, of which around 92% were detected only once. Together, the top ten hold around 2.1% of the sample. The sequencing used peripheral blood, collected after pregnancy. These TCRs come from a female donor with multiple sclerosis, enrolled in a pregnancy study.

The chain recombines TRBV6-4 with TRBJ2-2, with 11 bases identical to TRBD2. CDR3 length equals 16 residues. V was pared by 6 bases and J by 4 bases, with 7 bases of the junction left unmatched. Per the germline V gene, CDR1 is MRHNA and CDR2 is SNTAGT. CDR3 sequence reads: CASSLTSGTGTGELFF. Here the CDR3 DNA reads TGTGCCAGCAGCCTGACTAGCGGGACGGGCACCGGGGAGCTGTTTTTT.

With respect to this clone: One end of the junction fails to match germline, which may point to a read error. The chain joins TRBV15 to TRBJ2-7, with a tentative D call TRBD1 (6 bases). This CDR3 has 15 residues. Germline CDR1 reads LNHNV; CDR2 reads YYDKDF (reference sequence). The DNA of the CDR3 is TGTGCCACCAGCGGAGACCAGGGGTTCGGGAACGAGCAGTACTTC. Protein: CATSGDQGFGNEQYF.

This chain joins TRBV5-1 and TRBJ2-3; D not certain. V was trimmed by 4 bases and J by 2 bases, leaving 8 bases between them. The CDR3 has 13 residues. Germline CDR1 is SGHRS and CDR2 is YFSETQ. Written as DNA, the CDR3 is TGCGCCAGCAGCCCTTCTAACACAGATACGCAGTATTTT. Its protein product is CASSPSNTDTQYF.

V gene TRBV19 combines with J gene TRBJ2-3, with D possibly being TRBD2 (6 bases). Germline V CDR1 and CDR2: LNHDA, SQIVND (reference sequence). CDR3 size: 15 residues. Trimming shortened V by 4 bases and J by 0 bases, and 11 bases separated the two germline ends. CDR3 DNA sequence: TGTGCCAGTAGTACCTTGGCGGGGAGCACAGATACGCAGTATTTT. Its translation: CASSTLAGSTDTQYF. Combining the CDR3 with reference TRBV19 and TRBJ2-3 gives the whole variable domain DGGITQSPKYLFRKEGQNVTLSCEQNLNHDAMYWYRQDPGQGLRLIYYSQIVNDFQKGDIAEGYSVSREKKESFPLTVTSAQKNPTAFYLCASSTLAGSTDTQYFGPGTRLTVL.

The chain employs TRBV6-1 and TRBJ1-2; 9 bases line up with TRBD1. Trimming at V came to 11 bases and at J to 3 bases, leaving 10 bases not matched to a gene. Germline V gene lookup returns CDR1 MNHNS and CDR2 SASEGT. The CDR3 sequence is 14 residues long. The CDR3 sequence is CACGQGSLHYGYTF. CDR3 nucleotides: TGTGCCTGCGGACAGGGGTCCTTGCACTATGGCTACACCTTC.

V and J are TRBV27 and TRBJ2-2, with 9 bases matching TRBD2. This CDR3 region has 17 residues. The V segment lost 11 bases and the J segment 4 bases; nucleotides outside the gene matches: 17. From germline, CDR1 is MNHEY and CDR2 SMNVEV (reference sequence). The chain's CDR3 is CASVLERLAVVTGELFF. The CDR3 DNA sequence: TGTGCCTCCGTACTGGAAAGACTAGCGGTTGTCACCGGGGAGCTGTTTTTT.

The chain has TRBV7-2 and TRBJ2-7, with a possible D match to TRBD1 (6 bases). CDR1 is SGHTA and CDR2 is FQGNSA in the germline V gene. Trimming took off 1 base at V and 0 bases at J, with 10 bases between the two ends. This CDR3 is 15 amino acids long. The CDR3 loop reads CASSLVQGSSYEQYF. For the CDR3, the DNA is TGTGCCAGCAGCTTAGTCCAGGGGAGCTCCTACGAGCAGTACTTC.

The rearrangement links TRBV6-1 to TRBJ1-1; no clear D. Between the trimmed V and J ends, which lost 6 bases and 0 bases, there was a span of 8 bases. CDR1 is MNHNS, CDR2 SASEGT, per germline. The CDR3 extends over 13 amino acids. The CDR3, as DNA: TGTGCCAGCAGGTTGGAGATGAACACTGAAGCTTTCTTT. It specifies CASRLEMNTEAFF.

The V and J genes are TRBV7-2 and TRBJ2-7; 7 nucleotides line up with TRBD2. Germline V gives CDR1 SGHTA, CDR2 FQGNSA. The CDR3 has 15 amino acids. The junction had 7 bases not matched to a gene; V was cut back by 5 bases and J by 0 bases. This CDR3 reads CASSRIAGGSYEQYF. DNA of the CDR3: TGTGCCAGCAGCAGGATAGCGGGTGGCTCCTACGAGCAGTACTTC.

V gene TRBV27 combines with J gene TRBJ2-4; tentative D call: TRBD2 (5 bases). Trimming stripped 5 bases from V and 9 bases from J, with 20 bases between. The CDR3 totals 15 residues. Germline assignment: CDR1 MNHEY and CDR2 SMNVEV (reference sequence). The DNA for the CDR3 is TGTGCCAGCAGTCTCTCTGGCCAATCGGGAACCATTCAGTACTTC. It encodes CASSLSGQSGTIQYF.

This rearrangement joins TRBV7-6 to TRBJ1-2; TRBD1 aligns across 7 bases. CDR1 is SGHVS, CDR2 FNYEAQ, per germline. V shed 1 base and J 3 bases; nucleotides not matched to a gene: 2. The CDR3 has 14 residues. The DNA of the CDR3 is TGTGCCAGCAGCTTAGGGCAGGGGGACTATGGCTACACCTTC. Its protein product is CASSLGQGDYGYTF.

The chain carries TRBV28 and TRBJ1-1; 7 bases fit TRBD1. CDR3 length: 15 residues. Germline CDR1 reads MDHEN; CDR2 reads SYDVKM. The junction had 14 bases not matched to a gene; V was cut back by 6 bases and J by 7 bases. The CDR3: CASSWLDRAASEAFF. CDR3 DNA: TGTGCCAGCAGCTGGCTCGACAGGGCCGCTAGTGAAGCTTTCTTT.

This clone turned up a few times. The chain has TRBV7-8 and TRBJ1-1, with 9 bases aligning to TRBD1. CDR1 SGHVS and CDR2 FQNEAQ come from the germline V gene. The CDR3 has 16 amino acids. With V trimmed by 2 bases and J by 1 base, 5 bases remained unmatched. CDR3 region: CASSLRDRATNTEAFF. The CDR3 DNA reads as TGTGCCAGCAGCTTAAGGGACAGGGCCACGAACACTGAAGCTTTCTTT.

This chain joins TRBV6-5 and TRBJ2-1; 7 nucleotides match TRBD2. The V gene's germline CDR1 is MNHEY and CDR2 SVGAGI. The CDR3 runs to 15 residues. The ends lost 2 bases at V and 2 bases at J; junction bases unmatched: 3. The CDR3 sequence is CASSYVGGAYNEQFF. In DNA form, the CDR3 reads TGTGCCAGCAGTTACGTTGGGGGGGCCTACAATGAGCAGTTCTTC.